This TCR beta chain came from a study of post-analysis software for immune sequencing data. Study-wide background: Both relapsing-remitting and secondary progressive multiple sclerosis featured among the disease courses, as did progressive-relapsing multiple sclerosis. Regarding the study as a whole: Patients with multiple sclerosis recorded significantly lower normalized Chao1 diversity than controls, the study found. Patients carried a few TRBV segments more frequently than controls did, and TRBV5-6, TRBV5-1 and TRBV20-1 were among them. Analysis by F measure revealed that same-batch samples clustered strongly together.

This clonotype was counted a few times. Its cognate antigen is unknown. TCR beta libraries were prepared from cDNA with unique molecular identifiers. T cells numbering roughly 1 to 10 million yielded cDNA molecules that totaled about 500,000. TCRdb used MiXCR to reprocess the PCR reads, holding one entry per CDR3 protein. Altogether more than 450,000 distinct CDR3 sequences are present, around 31% being singletons, with the ten largest covering under 7%. This CDR3 is 14 amino acids long. The V gene's germline CDR1 is SGHAT and CDR2 FQNNGV. The V end lost 2 bases, the J end lost 4 bases, and 11 bases lay between the germline ends.

The rearrangement links TRBV11-2 to TRBJ2-5; D is unclear. The receptor comes from a girl younger than 18 with multiple sclerosis. Sequenced sample: blood. The CDR3: CASSLLGRRETQYF. The CDR3 DNA reads as TGTGCCAGCAGCTTACTGGGCCGAAGAGAGACCCAGTACTTC.